A selection of T cell receptor beta chains follows, all from one sample in a study of response to subunit inactivated influenza vaccine. TCRdb re-called the RT-PCR reads with MiXCR, one entry per CDR3 protein. Of more than 600,000 distinct CDR3 sequences in the sample, about a fifth were seen once. This material consisted of PBMCs from blood, taken roughly 5 days after vaccination. The source of these receptors is a man aged 45-60 years who received an inactivated influenza vaccine. CDR3s include the opening cysteine and the closing phenylalanine or tryptophan. Each record gives: V gene, D gene, clone size, J gene, CDR3 DNA, CDR3 protein. D genes are given only for firm matches. Clone size is stated in some rows and not others, as once, few, many or a class when expanded.

>TRBV28|TRBD1|many|TRBJ2-2
TGTGCCAGCAATCGACAGGGGGGCACCGGGGAGCTGTTTTTT
CASNRQGGTGELFF
>TRBV4-3|.|.|TRBJ2-7
TGCGCCAGCAGCCAAGTAGTCGGACCGAGCTACGAGCAGTACTTC
CASSQVVGPSYEQYF
>TRBV5-5|.|many|TRBJ2-7
TGTGCCAGCAGCTTGGGAGTGTTAGGGTCCTACGAGCAGTACTTC
CASSLGVLGSYEQYF
>TRBV5-1|TRBD2|few|TRBJ2-1
TGCGCCAGCAGCTTGGCTCTCCTCAGCGGGGGGGCCAATGAGCAGTTCTTC
CASSLALLSGGANEQFF
>TRBV20-1|TRBD2|.|TRBJ2-1
TGCAGTGCAAAAGGGCGGGAGGGCACCTACAATGAGCAGTTCTTC
CSAKGREGTYNEQFF
>TRBV28|TRBD1|.|TRBJ2-5
TGTGCCAGCAGTTTCGTCATCGGCGGACAGGGCAGACAAGAGACCCAGTACTTC
CASSFVIGGQGRQETQYF
>TRBV5-1|.|.|TRBJ1-6
TGCGCCAGCAGCTCCGGAATGACAGGCACTTCACCCCTCCACTTT
CASSSGMTGTSPLHF
>TRBV12-3/TRBV12-4|.|many|TRBJ2-3
TGTGCCAGCAGTCCAGTCAGCCTTGGTCCAGATACGCAGTATTTT
CASSPVSLGPDTQYF
>TRBV13|TRBD1|.|TRBJ2-1
TGTGCCAGCAGCCTGCGAAGAGGGGGCTATGGCGATGAGCAGTTCTTC
CASSLRRGGYGDEQFF
>TRBV27|.|.|TRBJ2-4
TGTGCCAGCAGTTTAAGCCAGTTCCCTAGGCTAAACAAAAACATTCAGTACTTC
CASSLSQFPRLNKNIQYF